The T cell receptor beta chain under discussion was sequenced for a study of cytomegalovirus exposure and HLA in healthy donors. Study-level points and caveats: A prior analysis recorded that most TCR beta V segments were productive about 87% or about 30% of the time. Specificity of a few CMV-associated chains for CMV antigens was verified in vitro.

About this clone itself: Its specificity is not known.

60 Vbeta and 13 Jbeta primers were used in PCR. Data came from immunoSEQ multiplex PCR; TCRdb stores just in-frame clones and leaves some out. This specimen shows some 75,000 clones; the ten leading clones hold 6.5% to 9%. Germline values: CDR1 SGHDN, CDR2 FVKESK. The CDR3 spans 15 residues. V shed 2 bases and J 5 bases; nucleotides not matched to a gene: 7. The source material was PBMCs. The V and J genes are TRBV14 and TRBJ1-1; the match to TRBD1 covers 8 bases. The origin of this receptor is a female donor in good health and CMV-seropositive. CDR3 sequence: CASSQHTGGGTEAFF. CDR3 sequence (DNA): TGTGCCAGCAGCCAACATACAGGGGGTGGTACTGAAGCTTTCTTT.